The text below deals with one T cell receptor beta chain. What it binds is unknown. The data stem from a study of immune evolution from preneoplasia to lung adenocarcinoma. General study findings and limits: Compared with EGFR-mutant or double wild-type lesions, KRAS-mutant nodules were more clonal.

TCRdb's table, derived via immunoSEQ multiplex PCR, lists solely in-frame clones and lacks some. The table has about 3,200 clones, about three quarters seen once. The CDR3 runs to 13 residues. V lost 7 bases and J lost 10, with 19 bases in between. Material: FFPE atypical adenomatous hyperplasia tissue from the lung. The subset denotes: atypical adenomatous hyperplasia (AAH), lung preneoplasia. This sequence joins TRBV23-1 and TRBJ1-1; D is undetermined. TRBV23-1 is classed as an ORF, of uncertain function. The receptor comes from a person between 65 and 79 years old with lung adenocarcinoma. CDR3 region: CASTLPRQTRAFF. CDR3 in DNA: TGCGCCAGCACCCTACCGAGGCAGACTCGAGCTTTCTTT.